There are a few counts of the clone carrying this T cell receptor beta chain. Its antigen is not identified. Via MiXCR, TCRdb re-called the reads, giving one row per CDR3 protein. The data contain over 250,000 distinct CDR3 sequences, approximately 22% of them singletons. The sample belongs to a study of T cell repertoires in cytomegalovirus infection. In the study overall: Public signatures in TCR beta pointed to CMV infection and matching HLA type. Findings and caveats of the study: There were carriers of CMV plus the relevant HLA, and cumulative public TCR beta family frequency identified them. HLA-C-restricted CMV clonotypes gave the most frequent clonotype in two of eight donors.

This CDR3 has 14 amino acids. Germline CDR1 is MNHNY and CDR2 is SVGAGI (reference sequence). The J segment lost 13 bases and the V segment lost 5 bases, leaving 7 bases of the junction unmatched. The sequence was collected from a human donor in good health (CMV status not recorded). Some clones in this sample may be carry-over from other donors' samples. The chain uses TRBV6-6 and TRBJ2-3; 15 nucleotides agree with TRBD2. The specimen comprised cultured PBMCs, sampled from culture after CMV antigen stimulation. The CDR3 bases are TGTGCCAGCAGTGCCCGGACTAGCGGGAGGGCCAAGTATTTT. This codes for CASSARTSGRAKYF.